This T cell receptor beta chain was identified in a study of vaccination and CD4 T cells after COVID-19. Study background: Sampling post-COVID took place a median around 99 days after diagnosis (range 35 to 161). Stimulation used overlapping spike peptides from SARS-CoV-2, HCoV-NL63, HCoV-OC43 and HCoV-229E.

The sample's treatment: approximately 9-day PBMC culture with coronavirus spike peptide pools or control peptides (ViraFEST assay). Gathered ahead of the COVID-19 pandemic (2011-2018) were the CD4+ T cells of the unexposed donor. This CDR3 spans 12 amino acids. Germline V gene lookup returns CDR1 LNHDA and CDR2 SQIVND (reference sequence). The V and J ends lost 11 bases and 5 bases respectively, with 15 bases between them. Cultured CD4+ T-cell DNA underwent Oncomine TCR Beta short-read sequencing. TCRdb re-called the PCR reads through MiXCR, storing one row per CDR3 protein. In the table there are 8,800 or so distinct CDR3 sequences, approximately 51% of which are singletons. This clonotype has just a few counts. The target antigen is unknown.

Sequences were obtained from CD4+ T cells from blood, cultured in vitro. This clonotype originated in a human donor in good health. V usage is TRBV19 and J usage is TRBJ1-2; D is possibly TRBD1 (5 bases). The CDR3 sequence: CAAVGVGYGYTF. CDR3 nucleotide sequence: TGTGCCGCTGTGGGGGTAGGGTATGGCTACACCTTC. Together with reference TRBV19 and TRBJ1-2, the CDR3 gives the full variable domain: DGGITQSPKYLFRKEGQNVTLSCEQNLNHDAMYWYRQDPGQGLRLIYYSQIVNDFQKGDIAEGYSVSREKKESFPLTVTSAQKNPTAFYLCAAVGVGYGYTFGSGTRLTVV.